Below, 9 T cell receptor beta chains from the same sample are listed, as sequenced in a study of spatial heterogeneity in lung cancer. Each CDR3 protein is one row after TCRdb ran MiXCR on the 5' RACE reads. The sample records 95,000 or so distinct CDR3 sequences, roughly 8.7% being singletons. Time point: sample taken at primary tumor resection. The authors sequenced whole RNA from tumor, nontumor lung or frozen PBMC without sorting. The specimen was PBMCs, collected at surgery. These receptors came from a male donor with early-stage non-small cell lung cancer.

The rearrangement uses TRBV7-3 and TRBJ2-5; tentatively, D is TRBD2 (6 bases). Germline values: CDR1 SGHTA, CDR2 FQGTGA. The V gene lost 5 bases and the J gene lost 5 bases, with 12 bases spanning the gap. The CDR3 extends over 13 amino acids. The CDR3 is CASSAGKAETQYF. In DNA, the CDR3 is TGTGCCAGCAGCGCGGGAAAAGCGGAGACCCAGTACTTC.

This chain joins TRBV6-5 and TRBJ2-7; TRBD1 matches at 7 bases. Per the germline V gene, CDR1 is MNHEY and CDR2 is SVGAGI. V was pared by 2 bases and J by 0 bases, with 1 base of the junction left unmatched. The CDR3 sequence is 14 residues long. The CDR3 coding sequence is TGTGCCAGCAGTTACGGACAGGTCTCCTACGAGCAGTACTTC. It codes for CASSYGQVSYEQYF.

The CDR3 protein is CASSQSAGYGYTF. In nucleotides, the CDR3 is TGTGCCAGCAGCCAATCTGCCGGATATGGCTACACCTTC. The genes are TRBV16 and TRBJ1-2, with D hard to call. V shed 0 bases and J shed 5 bases, with 7 bases lying between them. CDR1 is KGHSY, CDR2 FQNENV, per germline. There are 13 residues in the CDR3.

This clonotype was seen repeatedly, ten times or more. This rearrangement joins TRBV11-2 to TRBJ2-3, with unresolved D. CDR1 SGHAT and CDR2 FQNNGV come from the germline V gene. Trimming pared 1 base from V and 0 bases from J, leaving 5 bases between. This CDR3 spans 14 amino acids. The CDR3 coding sequence is TGTGCCAGCAGCTTAGGGGTTAGCACAGATACGCAGTATTTT. It translates to CASSLGVSTDTQYF.

The chain employs TRBV25-1 and TRBJ1-4; a possible D gene is TRBD1 (6 bases). V was trimmed by 4 bases and J by 6 bases, leaving 12 bases between them. The CDR3 runs 14 residues. Germline CDR1 reads MGHDK; CDR2 reads SYGVNS. This CDR3 is CASSVRGGDEKLFF. The CDR3 coding sequence is TGTGCCAGCAGTGTACGGGGGGGCGATGAAAAACTGTTTTTT.

This clonotype was found a few times. This chain connects TRBV5-1 to TRBJ2-7, with TRBD1 identical over 7 bases. The CDR3 sequence is 15 residues long. Trimming cost V 3 bases and J 3 bases; bases outside gene matches: 9. Germline V gene data show CDR1 as SGHRS and CDR2 as YFSETQ. CDR3: CASSSPGQSGYEQYF. The CDR3, as DNA: TGCGCCAGCAGCTCTCCGGGACAGAGTGGCTACGAGCAGTACTTC.

In its sample, this clonotype was seen many times. The chain carries TRBV25-1 and TRBJ2-6, with D unclear. CDR1 MGHDK and CDR2 SYGVNS come from the germline V gene. CDR3 length equals 16 residues. Trimming stripped 3 bases from V and 3 bases from J, with 12 bases between. This CDR3 is CASSDPRSSGANVLTF. For the CDR3, the DNA is TGTGCCAGCAGTGATCCTCGATCGAGTGGGGCCAACGTCCTGACTTTC.

This clonotype was seen repeatedly, ten times or more. The chain carries TRBV3-1 and TRBJ1-3; TRBD1 is a possible D gene (6 bases). Trimming shortened V by 3 bases and J by 8 bases, and 14 bases separated the two germline ends. The CDR3 has 14 residues. Per the germline V gene, CDR1 is LGHDT and CDR2 is YNNKEL (reference sequence). The DNA for the CDR3 is TGTGCCAGCAGCCACTCCGGGACACCAGACACCATATATTTT. It encodes CASSHSGTPDTIYF.

This clonotype was counted a few times. V is TRBV15 and J is TRBJ1-4; maybe TRBD1 (5 bases). Trimming stripped 0 bases from V and 4 bases from J, with 12 bases between. This CDR3 is built from 16 residues. CDR1 and CDR2 from the germline V gene are LNHNV and YYDKDF (reference sequence). The CDR3 DNA reads as TGTGCCACCAGCAGAGATACCGACAGCTATAATGAAAAACTGTTTTTT. This gives the protein CATSRDTDSYNEKLFF.